This T cell receptor beta chain stems from a study of naive and memory T cell subsets. This CDR3 comprises 16 residues. Germline V gene data show CDR1 as SGHAT and CDR2 as FQDESV (reference sequence). V shed 1 base and J shed 2 bases, with 12 bases lying between them. The beta constant-region primer was an equimolar mix of two oligonucleotides covering TRBC1 and TRBC2. A single record per CDR3 protein comes from TCRdb applying MiXCR to the UMI-ligation and nested PCR reads. The sample carries some 150,000 distinct CDR3 sequences, approximately 15% recorded once. The receptor comes from a human donor in good health. The sample consisted of naive CD4+ T cells from blood. The chain uses TRBV11-1 and TRBJ2-1; possibly TRBD2 for D (6 bases). CDR3 in amino acids: CASSLGQWGAYNEQFF. CDR3 nucleotide sequence: TGTGCCAGCAGCTTAGGGCAGTGGGGGGCCTACAATGAGCAGTTCTTC. The variable domain in full, with the rest retrieved from reference TRBV11-1 and TRBJ2-1, is EAEVAQSPRYKITEKSQAVAFWCDPISGHATLYWYRQILGQGPELLVQFQDESVVDDSQLPKDRFSAERLKGVDSTLKIQPAELGDSAMYLCASSLGQWGAYNEQFFGPGTRLTVL.